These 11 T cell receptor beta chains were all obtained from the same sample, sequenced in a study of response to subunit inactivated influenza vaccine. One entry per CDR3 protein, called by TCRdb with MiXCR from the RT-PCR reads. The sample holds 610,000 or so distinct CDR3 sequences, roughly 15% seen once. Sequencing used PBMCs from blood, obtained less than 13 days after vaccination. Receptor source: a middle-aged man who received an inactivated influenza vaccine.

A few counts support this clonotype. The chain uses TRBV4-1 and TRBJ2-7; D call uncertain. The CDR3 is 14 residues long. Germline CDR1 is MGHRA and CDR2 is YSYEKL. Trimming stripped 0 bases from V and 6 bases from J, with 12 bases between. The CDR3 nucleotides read TGCGCCAGCAGCCAAGATATCAGGTATGGCGAGCAGTACTTC. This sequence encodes CASSQDIRYGEQYF.

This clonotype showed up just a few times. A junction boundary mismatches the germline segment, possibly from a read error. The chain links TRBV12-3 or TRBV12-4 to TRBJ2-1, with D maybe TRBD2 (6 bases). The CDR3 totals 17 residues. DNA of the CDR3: TGTGCCAGCAGGTTAGGAGGAGGGGTAAGCTCCTACAATGAGCAGTTCTTC. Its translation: CASRLGGGVSSYNEQFF.

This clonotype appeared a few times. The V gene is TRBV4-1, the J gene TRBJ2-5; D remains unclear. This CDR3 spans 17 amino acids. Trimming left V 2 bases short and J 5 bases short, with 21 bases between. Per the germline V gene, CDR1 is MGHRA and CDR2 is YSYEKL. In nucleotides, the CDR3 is TGCGCCAGCAGCCAACTAATCCGGTCCCTAAGAGAGGAGACCCAGTACTTC. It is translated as CASSQLIRSLREETQYF.

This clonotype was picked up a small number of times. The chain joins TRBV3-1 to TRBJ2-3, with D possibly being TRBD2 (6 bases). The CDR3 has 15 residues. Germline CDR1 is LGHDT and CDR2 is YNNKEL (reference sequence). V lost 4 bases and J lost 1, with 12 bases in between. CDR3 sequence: CASSPEGRGTDTQYF. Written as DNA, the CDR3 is TGTGCCAGCAGCCCGGAGGGCCGCGGCACAGATACGCAGTATTTT.

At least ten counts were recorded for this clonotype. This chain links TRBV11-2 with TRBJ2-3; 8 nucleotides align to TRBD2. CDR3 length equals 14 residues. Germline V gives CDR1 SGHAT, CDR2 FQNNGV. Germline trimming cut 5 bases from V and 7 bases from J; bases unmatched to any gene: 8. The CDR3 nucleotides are TGTGCCAGCAGCCTAAGCGGGAGTGGGAATACGCAGTATTTT. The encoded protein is CASSLSGSGNTQYF.

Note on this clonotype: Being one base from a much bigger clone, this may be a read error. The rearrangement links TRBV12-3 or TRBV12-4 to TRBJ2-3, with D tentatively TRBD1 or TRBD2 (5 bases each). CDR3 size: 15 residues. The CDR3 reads CASTERRGYTDTQCF. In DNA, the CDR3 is TGTGCCAGCACCGAGAGACGGGGCTACACAGATACGCAGTGTTTT.

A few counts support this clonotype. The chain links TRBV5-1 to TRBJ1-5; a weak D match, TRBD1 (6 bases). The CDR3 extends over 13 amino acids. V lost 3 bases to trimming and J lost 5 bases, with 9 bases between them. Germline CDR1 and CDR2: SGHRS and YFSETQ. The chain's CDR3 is CASSWAGDQPQHF. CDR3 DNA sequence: TGCGCCAGCAGCTGGGCAGGGGATCAGCCCCAGCATTTT.

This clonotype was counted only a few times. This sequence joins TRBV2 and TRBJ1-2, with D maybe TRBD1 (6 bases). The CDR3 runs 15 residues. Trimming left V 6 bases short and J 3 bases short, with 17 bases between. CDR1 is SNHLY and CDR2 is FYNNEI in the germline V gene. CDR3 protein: CASSAGVGADYGYTF. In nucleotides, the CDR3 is TGTGCCAGCAGCGCAGGGGTGGGGGCCGACTATGGCTACACCTTC.

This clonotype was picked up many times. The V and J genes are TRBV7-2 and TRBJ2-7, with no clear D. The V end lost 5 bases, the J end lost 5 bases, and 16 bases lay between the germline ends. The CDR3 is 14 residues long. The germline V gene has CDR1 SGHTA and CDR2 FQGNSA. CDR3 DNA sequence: TGTGCCAGCAGCCCTCAGTACGGTCGGAACGAGCAGTACTTC. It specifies CASSPQYGRNEQYF.

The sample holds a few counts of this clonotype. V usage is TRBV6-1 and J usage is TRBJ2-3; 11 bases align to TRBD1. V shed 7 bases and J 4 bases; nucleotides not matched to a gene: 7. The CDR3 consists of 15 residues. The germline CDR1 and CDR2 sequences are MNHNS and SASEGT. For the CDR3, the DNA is TGTGCCAGCAACAAGGACAGGGGGCGCCCAGATACGCAGTATTTT. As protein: CASNKDRGRPDTQYF.

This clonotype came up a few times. The CDR3 loop is CSAPSSYSTDTQYF. The CDR3 DNA reads as TGCAGTGCGCCTAGCTCCTATAGCACAGATACGCAGTATTTT. This chain links TRBV20-1 with TRBJ2-3; D is possibly TRBD2 (5 bases). The length of the CDR3 is 14 residues. Deletions cut 6 bases from V and 0 bases from J, with 13 bases between. Germline lookup yields CDR1 DFQATT and CDR2 SNEGSKA (reference sequence).